This is a list of T cell receptor beta chains from one sample in a study of neurological immune-mediated disorders. One entry per CDR3 protein, called by TCRdb with MiXCR from the 5' RACE reads. The repertoire holds about 58,000 distinct CDR3 sequences, with 3% to 4% as singletons. The specimen was PBMCs. These receptor sequences come from a woman aged 60-70 years with multiple sclerosis. The CDR3 runs from the conserved cysteine through the conserved F or W. Fields, in order: V gene, J gene, clone size, CDR3 protein. Expanded clones get a size class; other rows say once, few or many, or leave the size out.

v_gene: TRBV5-1; j_gene: TRBJ2-3; abundance: few; CDR3aa: CASSLEGIDTQYF
v_gene: TRBV6-6; j_gene: TRBJ2-7; abundance: many; CDR3aa: CASSAPGTGYGEQYF
v_gene: TRBV6-5; j_gene: TRBJ1-4; abundance: many; CDR3aa: CASSYSYGDNEKLFF
v_gene: TRBV5-6; j_gene: TRBJ2-7; abundance: many; CDR3aa: CASSGEWGGVEQYF
v_gene: TRBV20-1; j_gene: TRBJ1-2; abundance: many; CDR3aa: CSARVEAGYGYTF
v_gene: TRBV5-1; j_gene: TRBJ2-1; abundance: many; CDR3aa: CASSLGDRSSYNEQFF
v_gene: TRBV5-1; j_gene: TRBJ2-7; abundance: many; CDR3aa: CASSVYKGEAEQYF
v_gene: TRBV7-3; j_gene: TRBJ2-7; abundance: many; CDR3aa: CASSLFPSGAYEQYF
v_gene: TRBV28; j_gene: TRBJ1-2; abundance: many; CDR3aa: CASSFVYNRDNGYTF
v_gene: TRBV7-9; j_gene: TRBJ1-2; abundance: many; CDR3aa: CASSLVPDYGYTF
v_gene: TRBV20-1; j_gene: TRBJ2-6; abundance: many; CDR3aa: CSARTQGASGANVLTF
v_gene: TRBV9; j_gene: TRBJ1-6; abundance: many; CDR3aa: CASSGTGTNSPLHF
v_gene: TRBV7-2; j_gene: TRBJ2-5; abundance: many; CDR3aa: CASSYAGGAETQYF
v_gene: TRBV2; j_gene: TRBJ2-7; abundance: many; CDR3aa: CASSGPELGEQYF
v_gene: TRBV12-3/TRBV12-4; j_gene: TRBJ1-6; abundance: many; CDR3aa: CASSRTPHKTGYNSPLHF
v_gene: TRBV6-6; j_gene: TRBJ1-6; abundance: many; CDR3aa: CASSEWDSNSPLHF
v_gene: TRBV5-5; j_gene: TRBJ2-2; abundance: many; CDR3aa: CASSTSGTHTGELFF
v_gene: TRBV20-1; j_gene: TRBJ1-2; abundance: many; CDR3aa: CSATRQGRYGYTF
v_gene: TRBV10-3; j_gene: TRBJ1-6; abundance: many; CDR3aa: CATREQGRWDSPLHF
v_gene: TRBV6-5; j_gene: TRBJ1-1; abundance: many; CDR3aa: CASSYSPQIEAFF
v_gene: TRBV29-1; j_gene: TRBJ2-7; abundance: many; CDR3aa: CSVQQRGRAYEQYF
v_gene: TRBV10-3; j_gene: TRBJ2-7; abundance: many; CDR3aa: CAISETGPTYEQYF
v_gene: TRBV12-3/TRBV12-4; j_gene: TRBJ2-7; abundance: many; CDR3aa: CASSGAGTSKHEQYF
v_gene: TRBV18; j_gene: TRBJ1-1; abundance: NA; CDR3aa: CASSSQGPNTEAFF
v_gene: TRBV7-6; j_gene: TRBJ2-2; abundance: many; CDR3aa: CASSLVETGGKLTGELFF
v_gene: TRBV27; j_gene: TRBJ1-5; abundance: many; CDR3aa: CASKAQGGQPQHF
v_gene: TRBV10-3; j_gene: TRBJ1-1; abundance: few; CDR3aa: CAISESGAAAFF
v_gene: TRBV6-5; j_gene: TRBJ1-1; abundance: NA; CDR3aa: CASSRTGKNTEAFF
v_gene: TRBV27; j_gene: TRBJ2-2; abundance: many; CDR3aa: CASKRDSSGGELFF
v_gene: TRBV21-1; j_gene: TRBJ2-1; abundance: many; CDR3aa: CASSKAPGGLTLIDEQFF
v_gene: TRBV24-1; j_gene: TRBJ1-5; abundance: many; CDR3aa: CAIDWGGLVGQPQHF
v_gene: TRBV5-1; j_gene: TRBJ2-3; abundance: many; CDR3aa: CASSPSQDTQYF
v_gene: TRBV20-1; j_gene: TRBJ2-1; abundance: many; CDR3aa: CSARDESSGTSGRVYNEQFF